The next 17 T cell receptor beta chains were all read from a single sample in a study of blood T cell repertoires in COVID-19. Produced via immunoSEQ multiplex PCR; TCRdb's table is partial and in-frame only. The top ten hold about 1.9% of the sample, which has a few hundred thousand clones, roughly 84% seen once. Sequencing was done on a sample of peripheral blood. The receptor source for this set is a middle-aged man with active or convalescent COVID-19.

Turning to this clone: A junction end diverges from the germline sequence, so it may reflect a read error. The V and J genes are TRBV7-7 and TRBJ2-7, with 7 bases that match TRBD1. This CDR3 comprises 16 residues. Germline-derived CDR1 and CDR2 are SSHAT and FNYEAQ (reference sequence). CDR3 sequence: CASTPTRDSPIYEQYF. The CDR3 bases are TGTGCTAGCACCCCCACCCGGGACAGTCCTATCTACGAGCAGTACTTC.

As DNA, the CDR3 is TGTGCTAGCCTAACAGAGAACACTGAAGCTTTCTTT. Protein sequence: CASLTENTEAFF. J is TRBJ1-1 and V is TRBV28; D remains ambiguous. The CDR3 extends over 12 amino acids. Germline V lookup: CDR1 MDHEN, CDR2 SYDVKM.

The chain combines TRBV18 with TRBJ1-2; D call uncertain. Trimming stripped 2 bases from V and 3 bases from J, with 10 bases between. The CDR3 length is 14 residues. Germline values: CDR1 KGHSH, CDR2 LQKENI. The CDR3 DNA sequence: TGTGCCAGCTCACCAGAGGGTTGGGACTATGGCTACACCTTC. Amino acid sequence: CASSPEGWDYGYTF.

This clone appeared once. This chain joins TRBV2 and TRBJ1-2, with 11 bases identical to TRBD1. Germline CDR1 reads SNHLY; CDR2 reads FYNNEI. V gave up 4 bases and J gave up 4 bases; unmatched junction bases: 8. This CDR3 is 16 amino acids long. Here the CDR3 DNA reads TGTGCCAGCAGTGGAAGTGGACAGGGGGCCATCTATGGCTACACCTTC. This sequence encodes CASSGSGQGAIYGYTF.

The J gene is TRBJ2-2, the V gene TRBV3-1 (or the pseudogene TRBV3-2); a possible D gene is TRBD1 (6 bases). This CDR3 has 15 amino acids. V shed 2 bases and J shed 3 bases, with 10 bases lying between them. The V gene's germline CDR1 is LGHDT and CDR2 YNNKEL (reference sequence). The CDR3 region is CASSQTGTYTGELFF. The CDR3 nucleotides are TGTGCCAGCAGCCAAACCGGGACATACACCGGGGAGCTGTTTTTT.

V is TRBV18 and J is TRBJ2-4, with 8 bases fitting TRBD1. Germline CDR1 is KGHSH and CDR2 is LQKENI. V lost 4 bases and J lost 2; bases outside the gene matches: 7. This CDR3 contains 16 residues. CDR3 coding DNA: TGTGCCAGCTCACGGGGACAGGAGCCACCCAAAAACATTCAGTACTTC. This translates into CASSRGQEPPKNIQYF.

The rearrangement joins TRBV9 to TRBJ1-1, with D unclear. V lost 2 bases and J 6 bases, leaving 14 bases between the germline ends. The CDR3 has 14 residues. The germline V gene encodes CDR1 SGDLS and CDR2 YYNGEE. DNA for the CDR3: TGTGCCAGCAGCGTTACTCCTACGTACGCTGAAGCTTTCTTT. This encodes CASSVTPTYAEAFF. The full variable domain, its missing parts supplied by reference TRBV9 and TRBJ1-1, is DSGVTQTPKHLITATGQRVTLRCSPRSGDLSVYWYQQSLDQGLQFLIQYYNGEERAKGNILERFSAQQFPDLHSELNLSSLELGDSALYFCASSVTPTYAEAFFGQGTRLTVV.

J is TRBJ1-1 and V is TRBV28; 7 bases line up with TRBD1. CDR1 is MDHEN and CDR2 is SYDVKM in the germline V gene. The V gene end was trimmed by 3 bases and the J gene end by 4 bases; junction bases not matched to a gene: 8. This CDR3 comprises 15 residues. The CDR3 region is CASSFRGIRSTEAFF. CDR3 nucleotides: TGTGCCAGCAGTTTCAGGGGGATTAGGTCCACTGAAGCTTTCTTT.

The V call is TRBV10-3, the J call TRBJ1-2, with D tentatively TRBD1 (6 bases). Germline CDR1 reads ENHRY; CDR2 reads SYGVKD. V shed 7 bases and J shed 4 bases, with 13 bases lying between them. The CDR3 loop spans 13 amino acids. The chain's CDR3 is CAITQGRPYGYTF. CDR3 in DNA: TGTGCCATCACGCAGGGGCGCCCCTATGGCTACACCTTC.

The CDR3 DNA reads TGTGCCAGCAGAGGAGGGGGGGCTTATCAGCCCCAGCATTTT. Translated, it gives CASRGGGAYQPQHF. The chain uses TRBV2 and TRBJ1-5; perhaps TRBD1 as D (6 bases). The V gene lost 6 bases and the J gene lost 5 bases, with 14 bases spanning the gap. Germline CDR1 is SNHLY and CDR2 is FYNNEI. The CDR3 is 14 amino acids.

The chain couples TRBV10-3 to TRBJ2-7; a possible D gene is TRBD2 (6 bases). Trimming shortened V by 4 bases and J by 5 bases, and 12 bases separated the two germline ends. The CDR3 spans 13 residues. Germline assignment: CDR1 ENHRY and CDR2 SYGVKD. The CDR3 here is CAISVLLANEQYF. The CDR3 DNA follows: TGTGCCATCAGTGTTCTCCTAGCGAACGAGCAGTACTTC.

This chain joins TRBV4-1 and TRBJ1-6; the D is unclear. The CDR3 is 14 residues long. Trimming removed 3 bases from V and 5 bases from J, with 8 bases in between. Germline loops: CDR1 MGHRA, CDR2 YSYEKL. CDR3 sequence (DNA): TGCGCCAGCAGCCAGCCGGGAAATAATTCACCCCTCCACTTT. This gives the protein CASSQPGNNSPLHF.

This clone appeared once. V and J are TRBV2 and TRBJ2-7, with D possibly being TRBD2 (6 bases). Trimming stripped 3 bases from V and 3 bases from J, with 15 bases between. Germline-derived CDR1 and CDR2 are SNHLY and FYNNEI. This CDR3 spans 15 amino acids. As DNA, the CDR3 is TGTGCCAGCAGTGAGGAGGGCAGCTTATTCTACGAGCAGTACTTC. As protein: CASSEEGSLFYEQYF.

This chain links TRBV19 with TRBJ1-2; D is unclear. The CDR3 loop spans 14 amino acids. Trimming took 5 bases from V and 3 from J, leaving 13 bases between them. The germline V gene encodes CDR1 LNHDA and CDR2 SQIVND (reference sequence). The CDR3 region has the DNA TGTGCCAGTAGTGTTCCAGGAGGGTACTATGGCTACACCTTC. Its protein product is CASSVPGGYYGYTF.

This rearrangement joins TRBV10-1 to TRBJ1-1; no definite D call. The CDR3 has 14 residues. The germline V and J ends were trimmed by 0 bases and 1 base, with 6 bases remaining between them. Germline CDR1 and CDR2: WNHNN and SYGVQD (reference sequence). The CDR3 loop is CASSESGRNTEAFF. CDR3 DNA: TGCGCCAGCAGTGAGTCCGGGAGGAACACTGAAGCTTTCTTT.

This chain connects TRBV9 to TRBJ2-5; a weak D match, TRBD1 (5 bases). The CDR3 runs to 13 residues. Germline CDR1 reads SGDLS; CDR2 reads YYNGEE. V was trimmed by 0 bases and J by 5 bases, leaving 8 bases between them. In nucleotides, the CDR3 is TGTGCCAGCAGCGTAGACGCAGGGGAGACCCAGTACTTC. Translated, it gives CASSVDAGETQYF.

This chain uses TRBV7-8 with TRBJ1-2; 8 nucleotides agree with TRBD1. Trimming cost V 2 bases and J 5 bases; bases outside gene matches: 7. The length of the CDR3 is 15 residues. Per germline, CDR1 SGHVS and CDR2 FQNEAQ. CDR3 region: CASSLFRTGSYGYTF. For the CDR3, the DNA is TGTGCCAGCAGCTTATTCCGGACAGGGAGTTATGGCTACACCTTC. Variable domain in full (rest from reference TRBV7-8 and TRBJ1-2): GAGVSQSPRYKVAKRGQDVALRCDPISGHVSLFWYQQALGQGPEFLTYFQNEAQLDKSGLPSDRFFAERPEGSVSTLKIQRTQQEDSAVYLCASSLFRTGSYGYTFGSGTRLTVV.